One sample yielded the 5 T cell receptor beta chains listed below, sequenced in a study of beta chain features in type 1 diabetes. Sequenced material consisted of expressed TCRB transcripts (all of the isolated RNA was reverse transcribed). The repertoire was sequenced with immunoSEQ multiplex PCR; TCRdb's copy has only in-frame clones and lacks some. The repertoire holds 600,000 to 700,000 clones, 13% seen once, with about 0.02% in the top ten. For these receptors, no antigen is known. General study findings and limits: Shorter TCRB CDR3s, moderately but significantly so, were found in Type 1 diabetes patients in all four CD4+ subsets.

The sequenced sample was naive CD4+ T cells from blood. Receptor source: a man younger than 30 with type 1 diabetes.

In its sample, this clone was seen a few times. V gene TRBV20-1 combines with J gene TRBJ1-2; the D gene is possibly TRBD1 (6 bases). CDR1 is DFQATT and CDR2 is SNEGSKA in the germline V gene (reference sequence). The CDR3 sequence is 10 residues long. The CDR3 here is CRGGRDGYTF. The CDR3 DNA sequence: TGCAGAGGGGGACGCGATGGCTACACCTTC.

This clone occurred a few times. The chain combines TRBV27 with TRBJ2-3; D may be TRBD2 (6 bases). V gave up 5 bases and J gave up 1 base, with 19 bases separating them. The CDR3 consists of 17 residues. Germline lookup yields CDR1 MNHEY and CDR2 SMNVEV (reference sequence). The CDR3, as DNA: TGTGCCAGCAGTCCCCCCGGAGGGGTGGTCGGCACAGATACGCAGTATTTT. This translates into CASSPPGGVVGTDTQYF.

The genes are TRBV5-1 and TRBJ2-5; 9 bases match TRBD1. Losses at the gene ends were 4 bases for V and 5 bases for J; bases not matched to a gene: 6. The CDR3 is 14 amino acids. Looked up from germline, CDR1 is SGHRS and CDR2 is YFSETQ. The CDR3 DNA reads as TGCGCCAGCAGCCAGGACAGGGGAGTGGAGACCCAGTACTTC. It codes for CASSQDRGVETQYF.

In DNA, the CDR3 is TGTGCCAGCAGGGGCATTGGGGGTTCTAATGAAAAACTGTTTTTT. It yields the protein CASRGIGGSNEKLFF. The chain combines TRBV6-5 with TRBJ1-4; a possible D gene is TRBD1 (5 bases). The CDR3 is made up of 15 amino acids. The germline V gene has CDR1 MNHEY and CDR2 SVGAGI. The germline V and J ends were trimmed by 6 bases and 3 bases, with 14 bases remaining between them.

This clone was picked up a small number of times. The chain joins TRBV28 to TRBJ1-5; D ambiguous. This CDR3 comprises 13 residues. The germline V and J ends were trimmed by 5 bases and 4 bases, with 9 bases remaining between them. The germline gives CDR1 MDHEN, CDR2 SYDVKM. The CDR3 DNA reads as TGTGCCAGCAGTCTGGGCGTAAATCAGCCCCAGCATTTT. Amino acid sequence: CASSLGVNQPQHF.